This passage covers 27 T cell receptor beta chains from one sample sequenced in a study of shared clonotypes between healthy human individuals. CD45RO negativity and positive selection for CCR7 defined naive CD8 cells, a population that excluded terminally differentiated effector memory CD45RA+ cells. TCRdb keeps only in-frame clones here, not all; method: immunoSEQ multiplex PCR. The sample lists more than 600,000 clones, about 90% occurring once. The specimen was naive CD8+ T cells sorted from blood. All receptors come from a man under 40 in good health.

The rearrangement links TRBV13 to TRBJ1-1; possibly TRBD1 for D (5 bases). Germline-derived CDR1 and CDR2 are PRHDT and FYEKMQ (reference sequence). V was clipped by 0 bases and J by 1 base, with 6 bases between them. The CDR3 covers 14 residues. CDR3 sequence (DNA): TGTGCCAGCAGCTTAGGGACAGAGAACACTGAAGCTTTCTTT. It specifies CASSLGTENTEAFF.

This clone was recorded only once. The chain links TRBV18 to TRBJ2-2; possible D gene TRBD1, 5 bases. CDR1 is KGHSH and CDR2 is LQKENI in the germline V gene. The CDR3 extends over 14 amino acids. V was pared by 4 bases and J by 0 bases, with 6 bases between. In DNA form, the CDR3 reads TGTGCCAGCTCACAGGGGTCGAACACCGGGGAGCTGTTTTTT. This encodes CASSQGSNTGELFF. The variable domain in full, completed from reference TRBV18 and TRBJ2-2, reads NAGVMQNPRHLVRRRGQEARLRCSPMKGHSHVYWYRQLPEEGLKFMVYLQKENIIDESGMPKERFSAEFPKEGPSILRIQQVVRGDSAAYFCASSQGSNTGELFFGEGSRLTVL.

This clone was detected only once. This chain connects TRBV19 to TRBJ1-2; no reliable D call. Germline CDR1 is LNHDA and CDR2 is SQIVND (reference sequence). This CDR3 is built from 15 residues. V was pared by 3 bases and J by 7 bases, with 18 bases between. This CDR3 is CASSIVRLAGVGYTF. The CDR3, as DNA: TGTGCCAGTAGTATTGTTCGCTTGGCAGGTGTTGGCTACACCTTC.

The V call is TRBV27, the J call TRBJ1-2, with D tentatively TRBD1 (5 bases). Trimming stripped 4 bases from V and 6 bases from J, with 12 bases between. The CDR3 is 13 amino acids. Germline CDR1 and CDR2: MNHEY and SMNVEV (reference sequence). Written as DNA, the CDR3 is TGTGCCAGCAGTTCCTTCGGACAAAATGGCTACACCTTC. Translation gives CASSSFGQNGYTF.

This clone was observed once. V usage is TRBV4-3 and J usage is TRBJ2-2; 8 nucleotides line up with TRBD2. The CDR3 contains 16 residues. Looked up from germline, CDR1 is LGHNA and CDR2 is YSLEER. V lost 4 bases to trimming and J lost 4 bases; unmatched junction nucleotides: 8. CDR3 residues: CASSREREQGTGELFF. The CDR3, as DNA: TGCGCCAGCAGCCGCGAGCGGGAGCAGGGCACCGGGGAGCTGTTTTTT.

The V and J genes are TRBV25-1 and TRBJ2-2; D remains unclear. The V gene's germline CDR1 is MGHDK and CDR2 SYGVNS. The CDR3 runs to 14 residues. V was cut by 5 bases and J by 0 bases, with 7 bases left in between. The CDR3 nucleotides are TGTGCCAGCAGTTCTACCCCGAACACCGGGGAGCTGTTTTTT. As protein: CASSSTPNTGELFF.

The rearrangement uses TRBV7-6 and TRBJ2-7; possible D gene TRBD1, 5 bases. Trimming took 0 bases from V and 6 from J, leaving 9 bases between them. Germline CDR1 is SGHVS and CDR2 is FNYEAQ. The CDR3 covers 13 residues. The CDR3 is CASSLARQGEQYF. The DNA for the CDR3 is TGTGCCAGCAGCTTAGCGAGGCAGGGCGAGCAGTACTTC.

The chain combines TRBV19 with TRBJ1-1; no clear D gene. V gave up 2 bases and J gave up 0 bases, with 4 bases separating them. The germline CDR1 and CDR2 sequences are LNHDA and SQIVND (reference sequence). There are 13 residues in the CDR3. CDR3 DNA: TGTGCCAGTAGTATAAATGTGAACACTGAAGCTTTCTTT. Protein sequence: CASSINVNTEAFF.

This chain links TRBV7-6 with TRBJ2-1; D is perhaps TRBD2 (5 bases). V lost 5 bases and J lost 8, with 19 bases in between. Germline V gene data show CDR1 as SGHVS and CDR2 as FNYEAQ. CDR3 length equals 15 residues. The CDR3 coding sequence is TGTGCCAGCAGCCCCGGGGAGAATCCGGTCTATGAGCAGTTCTTC. Translating gives CASSPGENPVYEQFF. Combining the CDR3 with reference TRBV7-6 and TRBJ2-1 gives the whole variable domain GAGVSQSPRYKVTKRGQDVALRCDPISGHVSLYWYRQALGQGPEFLTYFNYEAQQDKSGLPNDRFSAERPEGSISTLTIQRTEQRDSAMYRCASSPGENPVYEQFFGPGTRLTVL.

J is TRBJ2-3 and V is TRBV7-9; D unresolved. The CDR3 loop spans 13 amino acids. V gave up 1 base and J gave up 8 bases, with 10 bases separating them. Germline CDR1 SEHNR, CDR2 FQNEAQ (reference sequence). The CDR3 DNA follows: TGTGCCAGCAGCTTAGTCCTTTCGGGTACGCAGTATTTT. Encoded protein: CASSLVLSGTQYF.

This clone was picked up one time. V is TRBV9 and J is TRBJ2-3; the D gene is possibly TRBD2 (6 bases). The CDR3 covers 15 residues. The germline CDR1 and CDR2 sequences are SGDLS and YYNGEE. V was clipped by 2 bases and J by 2 bases, with 12 bases between them. CDR3: CASSVGGENTDTQYF. In DNA form, the CDR3 reads TGTGCCAGCAGCGTCGGGGGAGAAAACACAGATACGCAGTATTTT.

V is TRBV25-1 and J is TRBJ1-1; 9 bases fit TRBD1. J was trimmed by 9 bases and V by 2 bases; bases with no gene match: 7. The CDR3 loop spans 14 amino acids. Looked up from germline, CDR1 is MGHDK and CDR2 is SYGVNS. The DNA of the CDR3 is TGTGCCAGCAGTGAAGTGGGGACAGGGACCCAAGCTTTCTTT. Encoded protein: CASSEVGTGTQAFF.

The count of this clone is one. The chain employs TRBV4-1 and TRBJ1-1, with D possibly TRBD1 on 5 matching bases. Germline loops: CDR1 MGHRA, CDR2 YSYEKL. V lost 4 bases and J lost 1, with 19 bases in between. This CDR3 has 17 amino acids. DNA for the CDR3: TGCGCCAGCAGCCTAACCCCGGTGGGGGATGGGAACACTGAAGCTTTCTTT. Translated: CASSLTPVGDGNTEAFF.

This clone appeared a single time. The CDR3 DNA reads TGTGCCAGCAGCTTCCGGGAGGGGAACTATGGCTACACCTTC. Amino acids: CASSFREGNYGYTF. The V call is TRBV5-5, the J call TRBJ1-2, with D perhaps TRBD1 (5 bases). The CDR3 spans 14 residues. Trimming removed 2 bases from V and 2 bases from J, with 10 bases in between. The V gene's germline CDR1 is SGHKS and CDR2 YYEKEE (reference sequence).

This clone was picked up a small number of times. The rearrangement links TRBV27 to TRBJ1-2, with D perhaps TRBD1 (5 bases). V was cut by 3 bases and J by 6 bases, with 11 bases left in between. CDR3 length: 13 residues. Looked up from germline, CDR1 is MNHEY and CDR2 is SMNVEV (reference sequence). The CDR3 is CASSLEGKDGYTF. In DNA, the CDR3 is TGTGCCAGCAGTTTGGAGGGGAAAGATGGCTACACCTTC.

The chain couples TRBV29-1 to TRBJ2-7; D is unclear. Trimming shortened V by 3 bases and J by 2 bases, and 11 bases separated the two germline ends. The CDR3 consists of 13 residues. The germline CDR1 and CDR2 sequences are SQVTM and ANQGSEA. In DNA form, the CDR3 reads TGCAGCGTTGAGTTTGGACCTCCCTACGAGCAGTACTTC. Its protein product is CSVEFGPPYEQYF.

The CDR3, as DNA: TGTGCCAGCAGTTGGGGGCTAGCGGGAGCAGACGGGGAGCTGTTTTTT. It translates to CASSWGLAGADGELFF. This chain uses TRBV6-5 with TRBJ2-2; 10 bases are a match to TRBD2. The CDR3 runs to 16 residues. CDR1 and CDR2 from the germline V gene are MNHEY and SVGAGI. Unmatched junction bases numbered 9, after V lost 4 bases and J lost 7 bases.

The rearrangement links TRBV6-1 to TRBJ1-3; D may be TRBD1 (5 bases). This CDR3 is 15 amino acids long. The ends were cut back, 3 bases at V and 0 bases at J, with 9 bases in the middle. Germline V gene data show CDR1 as MNHNS and CDR2 as SASEGT. The CDR3 here is CASSENRFSGNTIYF. The CDR3 bases are TGTGCCAGCAGTGAGAACAGGTTCTCTGGAAACACCATATATTTT.

DNA of the CDR3: TGCGCCAGCAGCGGGGGGACAGGGCTTATTCTGGACACTGAAGCTTTCTTT. This sequence encodes CASSGGTGLILDTEAFF. The gene calls are TRBV5-1 and TRBJ1-1; 9 bases agree with TRBD1. This CDR3 is 17 amino acids long. Trimming took 4 bases from V and 3 from J; bases not matched to a gene: 13. The V gene's germline CDR1 is SGHRS and CDR2 YFSETQ.

This chain uses TRBV2 with TRBJ2-2, with 11 bases matching TRBD2. The CDR3 has 19 residues. The germline gives CDR1 SNHLY, CDR2 FYNNEI. V was clipped by 3 bases and J by 3 bases; unmatched bases: 12. The CDR3 protein is CASSDPLAGGGFYTGELFF. The DNA for the CDR3 is TGTGCCAGCAGTGATCCGCTAGCGGGAGGAGGTTTTTACACCGGGGAGCTGTTTTTT.

This clone has just one count. V and J are TRBV27 and TRBJ2-3; D call uncertain. This CDR3 is 13 amino acids long. Looked up from germline, CDR1 is MNHEY and CDR2 is SMNVEV (reference sequence). The ends were cut back, 6 bases at V and 3 bases at J, with 10 bases in the middle. In nucleotides, the CDR3 is TGTGCCAGCAGGCAAAGGCGAACAGATACGCAGTATTTT. It yields the protein CASRQRRTDTQYF.

This clone has a single count. V gene TRBV14 combines with J gene TRBJ2-1, with D possibly being TRBD2 (7 bases). The CDR3 length is 16 residues. CDR1 and CDR2 from the germline V gene are SGHDN and FVKESK. V was clipped by 0 bases and J by 2 bases, with 11 bases between them. The CDR3 here is CASSQEGGATYNEQFF. In DNA, the CDR3 is TGTGCCAGCAGCCAAGAAGGGGGGGCGACCTACAATGAGCAGTTCTTC.

CDR3 sequence (DNA): TGTGCCAGCAGCCCCCCTGTGGGGACCTACGAGCAGTACTTC. Protein: CASSPPVGTYEQYF. The chain couples TRBV7-9 to TRBJ2-7; D uncertain. V was trimmed by 5 bases and J by 2 bases, leaving 13 bases between them. The V gene's germline CDR1 is SEHNR and CDR2 FQNEAQ (reference sequence). This CDR3 is 14 amino acids long.

The chain carries TRBV15 and TRBJ1-5; D is unresolved. V lost 8 bases, J lost 1 base, and 12 bases lay in between. The CDR3 spans 14 residues. CDR1 is LNHNV, CDR2 YYDKDF, per germline (reference sequence). CDR3 in DNA: TGTGCCACCGGTGAAGGGCCAAGCAATCAGCCCCAGCATTTT. It specifies CATGEGPSNQPQHF.

This clone occurred once. The junction departs from the called germline gene at one end, perhaps through a read error. The chain joins TRBV7-9 to TRBJ2-7, with D perhaps being TRBD1 or TRBD2 (6 bases each). The CDR3 length is 12 residues. Per the germline V gene, CDR1 is SEHNR and CDR2 is FQNEAQ (reference sequence). The CDR3 region is CASSPGGRGVDF. CDR3 sequence (DNA): TGTGCCAGCAGCCCCGGGGGTAGGGGGGTAGACTTC.

The chain is built from TRBV4-1 and TRBJ2-7, with D possibly TRBD1 on 6 matching bases. This CDR3 has 15 residues. Trimming pared 1 base from V and 2 bases from J, leaving 12 bases between. From germline, CDR1 is MGHRA and CDR2 YSYEKL. The CDR3 region is CASSQAGQKPYEQYF. As DNA, the CDR3 is TGCGCCAGCAGCCAAGCCGGACAGAAGCCCTACGAGCAGTACTTC.

Here the CDR3 reads CASSLRESPNTEAFF. CDR3 coding DNA: TGTGCCAGCAGCTTACGGGAGTCACCGAACACTGAAGCTTTCTTT. The chain combines TRBV7-9 with TRBJ1-1; no clear D gene. The germline V gene encodes CDR1 SEHNR and CDR2 FQNEAQ (reference sequence). The germline V and J ends were trimmed by 2 bases and 1 base, with 11 bases remaining between them. The CDR3 contains 15 residues. The full variable domain, completed using reference TRBV7-9 and TRBJ1-1, is DTGVSQNPRHKITKRGQNVTFRCDPISEHNRLYWYRQTLGQGPEFLTYFQNEAQLEKSRLLSDRFSAERPKGSFSTLEIQRTEQGDSAMYLCASSLRESPNTEAFFGQGTRLTVV.